The source of this T cell receptor (beta chain) is a study of blood T cell repertoires in COVID-19. On the study more broadly: Acute and convalescent COVID-19 specimens originated in the United States, Italy and Spain. Nucleic acid was either cDNA or gDNA, and it came from T cells, B-cell-depleted T cells, or PBMCs.

This CDR3 contains 15 residues. V shed 5 bases and J 5 bases; nucleotides not matched to a gene: 7. CDR1 is SGHVS, CDR2 FQNEAQ, per germline. Original processing methods: The assay estimated nucleated cells by amplifying reference gene primers. Using immunoSEQ multiplex PCR, the repertoire was profiled, and TCRdb retains in-frame clones only, with some absent. The V and J calls and the clone size are those of that table, but D and trimming were determined from the DNA. The data hold about 75,000 clones, with around 84% observed a single time. The sequencing sample was made of peripheral blood. The rearrangement links TRBV7-8 to TRBJ2-5; 11 bases are shared with TRBD1. The receptor comes from a woman between 50 and 59 years old with acute or convalescent COVID-19. The CDR3 is CASSVDRGLGETQYF. As DNA, the CDR3 is TGTGCCAGCAGCGTGGACAGGGGGCTAGGGGAGACCCAGTACTTC.